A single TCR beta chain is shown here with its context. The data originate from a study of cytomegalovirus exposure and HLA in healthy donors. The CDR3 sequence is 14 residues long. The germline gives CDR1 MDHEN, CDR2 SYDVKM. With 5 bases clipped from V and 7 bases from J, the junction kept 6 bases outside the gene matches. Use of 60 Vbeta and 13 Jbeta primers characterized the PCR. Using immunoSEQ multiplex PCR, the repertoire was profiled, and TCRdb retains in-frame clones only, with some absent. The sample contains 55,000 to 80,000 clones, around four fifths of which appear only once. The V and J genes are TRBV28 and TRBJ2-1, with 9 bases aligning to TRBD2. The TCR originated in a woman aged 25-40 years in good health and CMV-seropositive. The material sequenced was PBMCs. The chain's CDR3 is CASSPPSGINEQFF. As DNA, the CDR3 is TGTGCCAGCAGTCCGCCTAGCGGGATAAATGAGCAGTTCTTC.